The 4 T cell receptor beta chains below were found in one sample sequenced in a study of T-cell reconstitution after alpha-beta-depleted transplantation in children. A library of TCRbeta sequences, prepared with unique molecular identifiers, was generated. TCRdb recomputed calls from the PCR reads with MiXCR, one row per CDR3 protein. The sample holds under 300,000 distinct CDR3 sequences; more than 7.5% are singletons and the top ten take 5% to 5.5%. The sample here was PBMCs from the stem cell graft donor, taken from the stem cell graft. The receptor set was obtained from a human donor who donated a stem cell graft to a child with SCID.

This clonotype was seen many times. The chain has TRBV5-1 and TRBJ1-2; D gene uncertain. Between the trimmed V and J ends, which lost 1 base and 4 bases, there was a span of 8 bases. CDR1 and CDR2 (germline): SGHRS, YFSETQ. CDR3 size: 13 residues. The CDR3 here is CASSLFLGYGYTF. CDR3 bases: TGCGCCAGCAGCTTGTTTCTGGGCTATGGCTACACCTTC.

This clonotype was seen repeatedly, ten times or more. The chain combines TRBV20-1 with TRBJ1-5; D may be TRBD1 (5 bases). V lost 4 bases, J lost 4 bases, and 11 bases lay in between. The CDR3 runs to 13 residues. Germline loops: CDR1 DFQATT, CDR2 SNEGSKA (reference sequence). CDR3 nucleotide sequence: TGCAGTGCTAACCTCGGGGGAAATCAGCCCCAGCATTTT. Translation: CSANLGGNQPQHF.

At least ten counts were recorded for this clonotype. The chain joins TRBV24-1 to TRBJ2-2, with a possible D match to TRBD1 (6 bases). The germline V and J ends were trimmed by 5 bases and 0 bases, with 18 bases remaining between them. The V gene's germline CDR1 is KGHDR and CDR2 SFDVKD. This CDR3 has 18 residues. CDR3 loop: CATSAGTGTRANTGELFF. CDR3 coding DNA: TGTGCCACCAGTGCCGGTACAGGGACGAGAGCGAACACCGGGGAGCTGTTTTTT.

This clonotype was picked up many times. One junction end does not reproduce the germline sequence, and a read error may be involved. The chain carries TRBV28 and TRBJ1-1; perhaps TRBD1 as D (5 bases). This CDR3 comprises 15 residues. The germline V gene has CDR1 MDHEN and CDR2 SYDVKM. The CDR3 DNA is TGTGCCAGCAGTTTAATTAAGGGGTTGAACACTGAAGCTCTCTTT. It is translated as CASSLIKGLNTEALF.